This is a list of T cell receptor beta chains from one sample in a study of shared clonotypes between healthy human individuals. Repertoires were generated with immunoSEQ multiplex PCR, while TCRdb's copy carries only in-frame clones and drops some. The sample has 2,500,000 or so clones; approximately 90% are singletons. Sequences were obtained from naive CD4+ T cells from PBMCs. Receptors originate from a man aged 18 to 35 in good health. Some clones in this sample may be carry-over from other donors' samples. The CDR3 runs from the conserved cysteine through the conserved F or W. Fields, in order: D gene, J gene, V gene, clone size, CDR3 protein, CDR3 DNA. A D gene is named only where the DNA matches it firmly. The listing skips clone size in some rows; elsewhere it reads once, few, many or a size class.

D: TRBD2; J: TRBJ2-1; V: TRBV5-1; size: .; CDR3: CASSSPSSQEAGTSGPYLYNEQFF; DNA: TGCGCCAGCAGCTCCCCAAGTAGCCAGGAAGCCGGGACTAGCGGGCCTTATCTCTACAATGAGCAGTTCTTC
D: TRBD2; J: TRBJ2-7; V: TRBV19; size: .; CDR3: CASSLRVAGLYEQYF; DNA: TGTGCCAGTAGCCTTCGGGTAGCGGGCCTCTACGAGCAGTACTTC
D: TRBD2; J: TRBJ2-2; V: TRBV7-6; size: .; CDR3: CASSQPGLATGELFF; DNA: TGTGCCAGCAGCCAACCGGGACTAGCTACCGGGGAGCTGTTTTTT
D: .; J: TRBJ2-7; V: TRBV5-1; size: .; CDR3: CASSLGGQQGNYEQYF; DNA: TGCGCCAGCAGCTTAGGAGGGCAGCAGGGGAACTACGAGCAGTACTTC
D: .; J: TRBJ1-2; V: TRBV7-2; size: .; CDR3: CASSRGVFYGYTF; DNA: TGTGCCAGCAGCCGGGGGGTGTTCTATGGCTACACCTTC
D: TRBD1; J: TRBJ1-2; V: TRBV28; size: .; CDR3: CASNSPGTGEGYTF; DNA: TGTGCCAGCAACTCCCCCGGGACAGGGGAAGGCTACACCTTC
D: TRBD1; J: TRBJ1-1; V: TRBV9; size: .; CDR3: CASSESPQGAGTEAFF; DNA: TGTGCCAGCAGCGAATCCCCACAGGGGGCTGGGACTGAAGCTTTCTTT
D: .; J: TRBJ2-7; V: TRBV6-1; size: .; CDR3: CASRGAGRYEQYF; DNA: TGTGCCAGCAGGGGGGCCGGACGGTACGAGCAGTACTTC
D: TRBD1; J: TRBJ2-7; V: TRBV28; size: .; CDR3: CASRWTGTYEQYF; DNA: TGTGCCAGCAGGTGGACAGGAACCTACGAGCAGTACTTC
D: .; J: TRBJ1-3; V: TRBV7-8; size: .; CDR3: CASSSDRVPSLTIYF; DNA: TGTGCCAGCAGCTCTGACCGGGTCCCATCTTTAACCATATATTTT
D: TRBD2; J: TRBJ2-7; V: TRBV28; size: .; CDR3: CASSKGTSGIYSSYEQYF; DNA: TGTGCCAGCAGTAAAGGGACTAGCGGGATTTATTCCTCCTACGAGCAGTACTTC
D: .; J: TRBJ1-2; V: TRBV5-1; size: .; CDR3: CASSFSQGPANYGYTF; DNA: TGCGCCAGCAGCTTTTCGCAGGGACCAGCTAACTATGGCTACACCTTC
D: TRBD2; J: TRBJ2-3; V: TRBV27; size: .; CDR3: CASSYLAGARLVTDTQYF; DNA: TGTGCCAGCAGCTATCTAGCGGGAGCCAGGTTGGTCACAGATACGCAGTATTTT
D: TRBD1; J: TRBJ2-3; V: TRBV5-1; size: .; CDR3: CASSGQGAGTDTQYF; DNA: TGCGCCAGCAGTGGACAGGGGGCGGGGACAGATACGCAGTATTTT
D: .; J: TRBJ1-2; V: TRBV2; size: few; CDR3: CASSSSGAGYTF; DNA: TGTGCCAGCAGCTCCTCAGGGGCCGGCTACACCTTC
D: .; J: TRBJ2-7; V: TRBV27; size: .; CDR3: CASSGQGRYEQYF; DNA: TGTGCCAGCAGCGGCCAGGGGCGGTACGAGCAGTACTTC
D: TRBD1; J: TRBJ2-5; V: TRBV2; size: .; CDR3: CASSGTGEKTQYF; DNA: TGTGCCAGCAGCGGGACAGGGGAAAAGACCCAGTACTTC
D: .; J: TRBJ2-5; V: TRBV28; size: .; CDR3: CASSKWQETQYF; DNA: TGTGCCAGCAGTAAGTGGCAAGAGACCCAGTACTTC
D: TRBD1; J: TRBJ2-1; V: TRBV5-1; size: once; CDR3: CASTRDRYNEQFF; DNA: TGCGCCAGCACCCGGGACAGGTACAATGAGCAGTTCTTC
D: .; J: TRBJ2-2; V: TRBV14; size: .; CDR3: CASSRRLAGELFF; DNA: TGTGCCAGCAGCCGCAGACTAGCCGGGGAGCTGTTTTTT
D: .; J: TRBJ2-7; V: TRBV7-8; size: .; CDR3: CASSLGVYAWEQYF; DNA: TGTGCCAGCAGCTTAGGAGTCTACGCCTGGGAGCAGTACTTC
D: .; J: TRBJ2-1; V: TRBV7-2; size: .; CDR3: CASSLTGVEQFF; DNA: TGTGCCAGCAGCTTAACGGGGGTTGAGCAGTTCTTC
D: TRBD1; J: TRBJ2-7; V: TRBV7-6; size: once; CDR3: CASSLGTGGNEQYF; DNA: TGTGCCAGCAGCTTAGGGACAGGGGGCAACGAGCAGTACTTC
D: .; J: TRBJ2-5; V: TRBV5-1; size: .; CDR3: CASSLAGVETQYF; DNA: TGCGCCAGCAGCTTGGCAGGGGTTGAGACCCAGTACTTC
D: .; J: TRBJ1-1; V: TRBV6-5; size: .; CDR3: CASSYSTHTEAFF; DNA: TGTGCCAGCAGTTACTCGACGCACACTGAAGCTTTCTTT